This T cell receptor (beta chain) was observed in a study of response to subunit inactivated influenza vaccine. Findings of the study overall: After each seasonal influenza vaccination, few new T cells are recruited, the authors suggested.

One entry per CDR3 protein, called by TCRdb with MiXCR from the RT-PCR reads. Of 550,000 to 650,000 distinct CDR3 sequences in the sample, approximately 10% were seen once. The sample holds a few counts of this clonotype. Its specificity is not known. The CDR3 has 15 amino acids. CDR1 SGHRS and CDR2 YFSETQ come from the germline V gene. After removal of 4 bases from V and 6 bases from J, the junction contained 8 bases not matched to a gene. Here the sequenced sample was PBMCs from blood, taken on the day of vaccination. The V gene is TRBV5-1, the J gene TRBJ2-1; 9 nucleotides line up with TRBD1. The receptor was isolated from a man aged 45 to 65 who received an inactivated influenza vaccine. This CDR3 is CASSNEVTGGNEQFF. CDR3 coding DNA: TGCGCCAGCAGCAATGAGGTGACAGGGGGCAATGAGCAGTTCTTC.